This TCR beta chain derives from a study of blood T cell repertoires in COVID-19. Looking at the study overall: Some COVID-19 samples were acute and others convalescent; all came from the United States, Italy and Spain. T cells, B-cell-depleted T cells, or PBMCs supplied cDNA or gDNA.

V lost 0 bases and J 3 bases, leaving 6 bases between the germline ends. CDR3 length equals 14 residues. The germline V gene has CDR1 PRHDT and CDR2 FYEKMQ (reference sequence). Authors' processing steps: It was from reference gene primer amplification that nucleated cell counts were estimated. Measured with immunoSEQ multiplex PCR; TCRdb has only the in-frame clones, and not every one. V and J calls and clone size are copied from that table; D and trimming were computed from the DNA. Among about 290,000 clones listed, 85% to 90% were seen once. This TCR was sampled from a man between 40 and 49 years old with acute or convalescent COVID-19. The specimen was peripheral blood. The V and J genes are TRBV13 and TRBJ1-5; D gene ambiguous. The CDR3 is CASSLGAANQPQHF. Written as DNA, the CDR3 is TGTGCCAGCAGCTTAGGGGCCGCCAATCAGCCCCAGCATTTT.